The TCR beta chain described here comes from a study of PD-L1 blockade in urothelial cancer (dated by TCRdb to 2016 to 2017). At the level of the whole study: Every patient began therapy in 2014 and was given atezolizumab 1,200 mg intravenously every 3 weeks. An ECOG performance status of 0 or 1 was recorded for the patients, and 0 to 3 prior chemotherapy regimens had been received by the patients. Progression-free survival longer than 6 months counted as durable clinical benefit, and TCR features were additionally tested against both progression-free and overall survival. Nine patients reached durable clinical benefit, while 20 patients did not. Whole exome sequencing and RNA sequencing of pretreatment tumors were performed alongside TCR sequencing in the same patients. Pretreatment blood TCR-seq was available for under 35 patients, at least one posttreatment blood collection was obtained for 25 or so patients, and tumor TCR-seq was available for 25 or so patients. Somatic, immune and clinical correlates of response to PD-L1 blockade with atezolizumab in urothelial cancer were the focus of an exploratory multi-omic analysis. Pretreatment tumor samples, along with matched peripheral blood collected serially before and after atezolizumab treatment, underwent TCR sequencing. Blood samples were analyzed at 3 weeks after treatment start (second dose) and at 6 weeks after treatment start. Blood samples gave median yields of around 140,000 T cells and over 80,000 unique TCRs, along with a median clonality of 0.080. About 85% of the roughly 29 patients were males with bladder-origin urothelial cancer, and about 65% of the 29 reported a prior smoking history.

Spanning cysteine to phenylalanine, the CDR3 consists of 16 amino acids. Solely the CDR3 DNA is kept, with 48 bases framed from the first base. V was cut back by 3 bases and J by 4 bases, leaving a gap of 16 bases between them. CDR1 is given as GTSNPN and CDR2 as SVGIG, both from the germline V gene (reference sequence). A cohort of about 31 patients with locally advanced or metastatic urothelial carcinoma, treated at Memorial Sloan Kettering on a trial protocol, was included. Peripheral blood mononuclear cells were collected pretreatment and during treatment, with between 1 and 8 total time points per patient. The Qiagen DNeasy Blood extraction kit was used to purify genomic DNA from total PBMCs and tumor samples. PBMCs were collected pretreatment and during treatment and were isolated and stored as previously described. Notes on this clone: The clone's antigen remains unknown. Base-call qualities are not available, and no considerably larger clone is one nucleotide away.

Overall results and qualifications from the work: A pretreatment peripheral blood TCR clonality below the median was linked to improved progression-free and overall survival. Small sample size (n ≈ 28) and many exploratory analyses mean the results are intended to be hypothesis-generating. Among patients with durable benefit, tumor-associated TCR clones showed greater expansion in peripheral blood 3 weeks after treatment started (n = 22, p = 0.022).

Synthetic TCR analog templates were spiked into each PCR to estimate absolute template abundance from read counts. Using the immunoSEQ assay, TCRbeta CDR3 regions were amplified from genomic DNA with bias-controlled V and J gene primers. Sequencing of rearranged TCRbeta segments was performed at approximately 20X coverage. In the original analysis: Clustering was used to correct sequencing errors, and CDR3s were annotated against IMGT to assign V, D and J genes. Downstream analyses used only productive TCRbeta rearrangements and left out out-of-frame or stop-codon sequences. To compute clonality, Shannon entropy was normalized by the log of the number of unique productive sequences and then subtracted from one. Clones differing between time points or between blood and tumor were identified using Fisher's exact test with Benjamini-Hochberg correction, with an adjusted p below 0.01 applied as the threshold. Imported from immuneACCESS, the table was reduced by TCRdb to in-frame sequences with V and J called. These copies leave out some clones; in studies compared against another copy, an unresolved V gene accounts for under half, and the cause of the remainder is not known. Clonal size and the V and J genes are those of that table, whereas D and trimming came from the DNA. The sample table contains about 100,000 clones; only one count was recorded for about 91% of them. The ten biggest clones cover over 0.8% of the sample.

Rearrangement joined TRBV30 to TRBJ1-6, with the identity of the D gene unclear. This sequence originates from a woman older than 75 with urothelial cancer. The sample consisted of PBMCs, taken around atezolizumab (anti-PD-L1) treatment. In nucleotides, the sequence is TGTGCCTGGAGGTCATCCGAGACAAGTTATAATTCACCCCTCCACTTT. Translated, it reads CAWRSSETSYNSPLHF. The CDR3 plus the reference TRBV30 and TRBJ1-6 genes for the other parts give the full variable domain: SQTIHQWPATLVQPVGSPLSLECTVEGTSNPNLYWYRQAAGRGLQLLFYSVGIGQISSEVPQNLSASRPQDRQFILSSKKLLLSDSGFYLCAWRSSETSYNSPLHFGNGTRLTVT.